The TCR beta chain under discussion was sequenced for a study of human T cells and chemical hapten exposure. Study-level points and caveats: There were significantly more large CDR3 similarity clusters among expanded TCRs than among controls.

Indicated time point: patch test 2, 6 weeks after DPC sensitization. Documented treatment: therapeutic diphenylcyclopropenone sensitization with weekly scalp DPC. The ends were cut back, 4 bases at V and 7 bases at J, with 11 bases in the middle. From germline, CDR1 is SGHNT and CDR2 YYREEE (reference sequence). CDR3 length: 12 amino acids. Many counts were recorded for this clonotype. Its antigen is currently unknown. MiXCR, applied by TCRdb to the RACE reads, yields one record per CDR3 protein. The repertoire holds roughly 96,000 distinct CDR3 sequences, roughly a tenth seen once, with more than 2% in the top ten.

This TCR came from a woman in her thirties or forties with alopecia areata. Some clones in this sample may be carry-over from other donors' samples. Here the sequenced sample was whole blood, taken in connection with sensitization to the hapten diphenylcyclopropenone (DPC). The chain has TRBV5-4 and TRBJ1-1, with TRBD1 as a possible D gene (5 bases). CDR3: CASSKPGREAFF. CDR3 coding DNA: TGTGCCAGCAGCAAGCCGGGACGTGAAGCTTTCTTT.